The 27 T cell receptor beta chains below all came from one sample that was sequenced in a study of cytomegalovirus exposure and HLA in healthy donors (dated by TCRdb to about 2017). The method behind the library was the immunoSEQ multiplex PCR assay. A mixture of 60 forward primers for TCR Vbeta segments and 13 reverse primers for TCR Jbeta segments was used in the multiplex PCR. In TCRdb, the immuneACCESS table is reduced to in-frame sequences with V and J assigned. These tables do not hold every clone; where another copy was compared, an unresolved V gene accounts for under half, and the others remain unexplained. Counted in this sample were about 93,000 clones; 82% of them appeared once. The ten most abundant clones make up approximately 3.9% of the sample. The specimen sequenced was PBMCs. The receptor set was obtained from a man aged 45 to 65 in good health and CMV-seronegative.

CDR3 loop: CASSPRDYSTYEQYF. The CDR3 bases are TGTGCCAGCAGTCCCCGGGACTACTCAACCTACGAGCAGTACTTC. The V call is TRBV6-5, the J call TRBJ2-7; 7 bases line up with TRBD2. CDR1 and CDR2 from the germline V gene are MNHEY and SVGAGI. This CDR3 spans 15 amino acids. The trim removed 5 bases at V and 2 bases at J, leaving 9 bases unmatched.

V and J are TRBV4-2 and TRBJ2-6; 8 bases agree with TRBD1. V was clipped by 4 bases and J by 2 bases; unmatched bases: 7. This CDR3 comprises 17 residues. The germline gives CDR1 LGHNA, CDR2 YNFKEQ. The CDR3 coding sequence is TGTGCCAGCAGCCCCCTTGCACAGGGGGCTGGGGCCAACGTCCTGACTTTC. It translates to CASSPLAQGAGANVLTF.

CDR3 bases: TGCGCCAGCAGCCGCAGTGAGGGTAGCCTTCATGGCTACACCTTC. Translated, it gives CASSRSEGSLHGYTF. V usage is TRBV5-1 and J usage is TRBJ1-2; no firm D call. Per the germline V gene, CDR1 is SGHRS and CDR2 is YFSETQ. The CDR3 sequence is 15 residues long. V was cut by 4 bases and J by 6 bases, with 19 bases left in between.

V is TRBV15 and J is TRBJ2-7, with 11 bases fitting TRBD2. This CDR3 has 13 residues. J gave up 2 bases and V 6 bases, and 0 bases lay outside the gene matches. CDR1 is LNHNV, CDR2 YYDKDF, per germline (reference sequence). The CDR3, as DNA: TGTGCCACCAGGACTAGCGGGGCCTACGAGCAGTACTTC. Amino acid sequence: CATRTSGAYEQYF.

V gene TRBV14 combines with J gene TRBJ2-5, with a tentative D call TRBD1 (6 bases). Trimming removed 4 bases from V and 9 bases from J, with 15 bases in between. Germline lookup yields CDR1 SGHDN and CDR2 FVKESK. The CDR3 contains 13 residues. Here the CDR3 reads CASSPGLQGAQYF. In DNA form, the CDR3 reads TGTGCCAGCAGCCCCGGGCTACAGGGCGCCCAGTACTTC. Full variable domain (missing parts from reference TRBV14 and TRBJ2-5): EAGVTQFPSHSVIEKGQTVTLRCDPISGHDNLYWYRRVMGKEIKFLLHFVKESKQDESGMPNNRFLAERTGGTYSTLKVQPAELEDSGVYFCASSPGLQGAQYFGPGTRLLVL.

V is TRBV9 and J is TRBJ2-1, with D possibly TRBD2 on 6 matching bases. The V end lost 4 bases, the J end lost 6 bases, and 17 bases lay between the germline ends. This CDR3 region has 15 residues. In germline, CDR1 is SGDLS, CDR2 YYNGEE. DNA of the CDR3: TGTGCCAGCAGCTGGCGGGATAGCCTTCCCAATGAGCAGTTCTTC. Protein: CASSWRDSLPNEQFF.

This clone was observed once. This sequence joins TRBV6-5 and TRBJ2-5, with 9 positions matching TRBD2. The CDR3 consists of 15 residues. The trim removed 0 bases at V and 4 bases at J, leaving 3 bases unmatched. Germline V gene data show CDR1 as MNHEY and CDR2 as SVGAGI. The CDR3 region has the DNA TGTGCCAGCAGTTACTCTCTAGCGGGAAGAGAGACCCAGTACTTC. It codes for CASSYSLAGRETQYF.

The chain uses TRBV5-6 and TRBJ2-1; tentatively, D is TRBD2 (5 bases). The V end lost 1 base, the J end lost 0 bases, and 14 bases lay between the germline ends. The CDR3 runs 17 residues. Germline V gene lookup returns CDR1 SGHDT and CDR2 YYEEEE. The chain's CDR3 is CASSLFPSRYSYNEQFF. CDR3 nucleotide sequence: TGTGCCAGCAGCTTGTTTCCTAGCAGATACTCCTACAATGAGCAGTTCTTC.

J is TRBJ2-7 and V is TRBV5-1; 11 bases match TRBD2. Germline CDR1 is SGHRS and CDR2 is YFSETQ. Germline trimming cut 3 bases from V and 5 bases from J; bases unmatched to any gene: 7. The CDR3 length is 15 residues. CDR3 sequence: CASSYSGRASDEQYF. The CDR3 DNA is TGCGCCAGCAGCTATAGCGGGAGGGCCTCGGACGAGCAGTACTTC.

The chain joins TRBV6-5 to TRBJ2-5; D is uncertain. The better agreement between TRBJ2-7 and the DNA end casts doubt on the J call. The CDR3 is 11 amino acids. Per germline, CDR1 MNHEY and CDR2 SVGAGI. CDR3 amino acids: CASRNNYEQYF. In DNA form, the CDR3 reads TGTGCCAGCAGGAATAACTACGAGCAGTACTTC.

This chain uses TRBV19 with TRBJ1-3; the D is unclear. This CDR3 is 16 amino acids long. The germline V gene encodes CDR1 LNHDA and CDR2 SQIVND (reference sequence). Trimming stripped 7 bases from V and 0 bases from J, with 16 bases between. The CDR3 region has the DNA TGTGCCAGTACCCTGGGCGCCTCGAGCTCTGGAAACACCATATATTTT. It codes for CASTLGASSSGNTIYF.

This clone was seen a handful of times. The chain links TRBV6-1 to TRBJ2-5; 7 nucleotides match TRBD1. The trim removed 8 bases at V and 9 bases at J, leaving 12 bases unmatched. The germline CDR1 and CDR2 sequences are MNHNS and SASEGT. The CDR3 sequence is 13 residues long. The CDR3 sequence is CASGLEPQGAQYF. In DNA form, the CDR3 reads TGTGCCAGCGGCTTAGAGCCCCAGGGGGCCCAGTACTTC.

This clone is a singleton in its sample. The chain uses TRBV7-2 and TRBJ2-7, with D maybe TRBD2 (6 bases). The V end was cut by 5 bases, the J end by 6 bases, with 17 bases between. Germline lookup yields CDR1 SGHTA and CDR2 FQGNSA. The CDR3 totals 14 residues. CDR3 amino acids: CASSHGGAGREQYF. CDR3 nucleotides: TGTGCCAGCAGCCACGGGGGAGCAGGGCGCGAGCAGTACTTC.

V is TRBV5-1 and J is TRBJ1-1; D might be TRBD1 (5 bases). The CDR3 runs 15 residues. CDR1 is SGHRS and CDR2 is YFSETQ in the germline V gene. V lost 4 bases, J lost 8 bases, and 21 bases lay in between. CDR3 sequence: CASSLLTAPASEAFF. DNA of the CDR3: TGCGCCAGCAGCCTATTGACAGCCCCCGCTTCAGAAGCTTTCTTT.

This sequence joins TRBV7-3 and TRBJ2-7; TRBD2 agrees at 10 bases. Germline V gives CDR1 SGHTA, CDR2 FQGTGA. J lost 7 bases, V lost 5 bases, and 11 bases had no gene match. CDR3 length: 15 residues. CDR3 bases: TGTGCCAGCAGCCCCGGGGCTAGCGGGAGAGGTGAGCAGTACTTC. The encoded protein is CASSPGASGRGEQYF.

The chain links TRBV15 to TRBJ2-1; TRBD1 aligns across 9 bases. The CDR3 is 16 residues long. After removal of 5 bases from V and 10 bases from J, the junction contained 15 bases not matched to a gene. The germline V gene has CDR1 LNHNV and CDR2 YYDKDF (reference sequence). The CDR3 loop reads CATSPSGGTGGWEQFF. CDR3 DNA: TGTGCCACCAGCCCCTCCGGGGGCACAGGGGGCTGGGAGCAGTTCTTC.

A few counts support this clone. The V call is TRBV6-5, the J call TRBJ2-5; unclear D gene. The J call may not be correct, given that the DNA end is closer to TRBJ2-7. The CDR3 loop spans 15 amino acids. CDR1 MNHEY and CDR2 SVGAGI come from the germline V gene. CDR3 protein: CASSYSPGRSYEQYF. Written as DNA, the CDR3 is TGTGCCAGCAGTTACTCGCCAGGCCGCTCCTACGAGCAGTACTTC.

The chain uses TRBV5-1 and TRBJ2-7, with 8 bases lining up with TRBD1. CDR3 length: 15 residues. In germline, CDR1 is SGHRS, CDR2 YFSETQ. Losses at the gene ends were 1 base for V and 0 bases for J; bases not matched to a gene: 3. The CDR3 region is CASSLTGGSSYEQYF. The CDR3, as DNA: TGCGCCAGCAGCTTGACAGGGGGGAGCTCCTACGAGCAGTACTTC.

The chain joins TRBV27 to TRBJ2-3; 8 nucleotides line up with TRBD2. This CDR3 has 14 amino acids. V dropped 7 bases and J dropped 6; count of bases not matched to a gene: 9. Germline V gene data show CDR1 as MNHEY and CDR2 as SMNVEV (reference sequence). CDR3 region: CASTGGLASDTQYF. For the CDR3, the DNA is TGTGCCAGCACCGGCGGACTAGCATCTGATACGCAGTATTTT.

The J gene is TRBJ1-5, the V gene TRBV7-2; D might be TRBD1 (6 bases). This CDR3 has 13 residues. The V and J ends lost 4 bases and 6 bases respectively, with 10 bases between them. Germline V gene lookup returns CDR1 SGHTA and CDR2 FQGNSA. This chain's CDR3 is CASSSWGPQPQHF. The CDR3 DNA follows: TGTGCCAGCAGCTCATGGGGGCCTCAGCCCCAGCATTTT.

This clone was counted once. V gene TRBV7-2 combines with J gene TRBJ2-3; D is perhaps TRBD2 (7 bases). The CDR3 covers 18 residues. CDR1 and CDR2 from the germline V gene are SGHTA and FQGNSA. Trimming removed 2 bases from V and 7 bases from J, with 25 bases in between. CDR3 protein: CASSLLGAGVRVGNTQYF. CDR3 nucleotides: TGTGCCAGCAGCTTATTGGGGGCGGGAGTGAGGGTAGGGAATACGCAGTATTTT.

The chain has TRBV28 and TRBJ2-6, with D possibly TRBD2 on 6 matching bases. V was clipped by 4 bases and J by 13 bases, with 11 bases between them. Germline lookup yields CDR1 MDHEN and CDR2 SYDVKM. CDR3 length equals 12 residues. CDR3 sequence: CASSWLGRVLTF. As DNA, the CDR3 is TGTGCCAGCAGTTGGCTCGGGAGAGTCCTGACTTTC.

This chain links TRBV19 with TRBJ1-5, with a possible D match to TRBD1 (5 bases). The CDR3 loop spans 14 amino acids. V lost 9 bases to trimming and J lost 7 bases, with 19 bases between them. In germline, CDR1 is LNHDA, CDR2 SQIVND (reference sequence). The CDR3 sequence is CASRRGEGIQPQHF. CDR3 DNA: TGTGCCAGCCGGAGGGGTGAGGGGATACAGCCCCAGCATTTT.

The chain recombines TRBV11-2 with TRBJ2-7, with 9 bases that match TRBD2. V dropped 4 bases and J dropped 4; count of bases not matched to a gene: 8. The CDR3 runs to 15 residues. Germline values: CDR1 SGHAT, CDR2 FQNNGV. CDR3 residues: CASSWGAGGLYEQYF. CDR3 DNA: TGTGCCAGCAGCTGGGGGGCGGGAGGGTTGTACGAGCAGTACTTC.

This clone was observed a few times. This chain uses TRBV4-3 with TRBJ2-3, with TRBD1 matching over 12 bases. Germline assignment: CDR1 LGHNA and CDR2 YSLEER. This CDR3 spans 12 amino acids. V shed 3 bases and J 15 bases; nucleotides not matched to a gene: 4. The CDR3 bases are TGCGCCAGCAGCCAGGGACAGGGGGCTTTTTATTTT. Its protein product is CASSQGQGAFYF.

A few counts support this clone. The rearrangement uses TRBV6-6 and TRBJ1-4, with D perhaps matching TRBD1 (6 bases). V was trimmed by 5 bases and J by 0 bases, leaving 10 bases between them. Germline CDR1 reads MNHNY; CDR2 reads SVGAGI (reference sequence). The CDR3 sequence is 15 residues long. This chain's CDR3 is CASSGDRSTNEKLFF. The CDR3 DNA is TGTGCCAGCAGTGGAGACAGGTCAACTAATGAAAAACTGTTTTTT.

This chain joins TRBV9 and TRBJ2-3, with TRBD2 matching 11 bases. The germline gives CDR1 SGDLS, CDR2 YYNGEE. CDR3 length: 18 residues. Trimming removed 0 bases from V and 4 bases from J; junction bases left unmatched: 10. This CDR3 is CASSVALPSGRWADTQYF. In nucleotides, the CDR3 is TGTGCCAGCAGCGTAGCTCTCCCTAGCGGGAGGTGGGCAGATACGCAGTATTTT.